This is a list of T cell receptor beta chains from one sample in a study of blood T cell repertoires in COVID-19. Profiled with immunoSEQ multiplex PCR; TCRdb holds only in-frame clones, not every one. In the table there are approximately 200,000 clones, roughly 80% of which are singletons. Sequenced: PBMCs or T cells enriched from blood (not recorded which). These receptors were taken from a woman in her 30s who had recovered from COVID-19. Each CDR3 is given with its conserved first and last residue. The order of the fields is V gene, D gene, clone size, J gene, CDR3 DNA, CDR3 protein. The D gene is left open where the match is weak. The size entry is marked missing in some rows and otherwise reads once, few, many or a size class.

V: TRBV2; D: -; size: -; J: TRBJ2-7; DNA: TGTGCCAGCACCCCCCAAGCCCGTATTGCAGGGGTGATCAACGAGCAGTACTTC; CDR3: CASTPQARIAGVINEQYF
V: TRBV18; D: -; size: -; J: TRBJ2-1; DNA: TGTGCCAGCTCACCTTCTACAGCAGGGATGGGTGAGCAGTTCTTC; CDR3: CASSPSTAGMGEQFF
V: TRBV7-9; D: -; size: few; J: TRBJ1-3; DNA: TGTGCCAGCAGCTTAGGGGCAGGGGACAACACCATATATTTT; CDR3: CASSLGAGDNTIYF
V: TRBV7-9; D: -; size: -; J: TRBJ1-2; DNA: TGTGCCAGCACGCCCCGGAGTAACTATGGCTACACCTTC; CDR3: CASTPRSNYGYTF
V: TRBV29-1; D: -; size: -; J: TRBJ1-1; DNA: TGCAGCGTTAGGACAGACCTAAACACTGAAGCTTTCTTT; CDR3: CSVRTDLNTEAFF
V: TRBV5-1; D: -; size: -; J: TRBJ2-5; DNA: TGCGCCAGCAGCTTGGTCCGGGATCAAGAGACCCAGTACTTC; CDR3: CASSLVRDQETQYF
V: TRBV4-2; D: -; size: -; J: TRBJ2-1; DNA: TGTGCCAGCAGCGGGCGGGGAATGAGGCAGTTCTTC; CDR3: CASSGRGMRQFF
V: TRBV24-1; D: TRBD2; size: -; J: TRBJ2-3; DNA: TGTGCCACCAGTCATCTAGCGGGGTCAGATACGCAGTATTTT; CDR3: CATSHLAGSDTQYF
V: TRBV9; D: TRBD2; size: once; J: TRBJ2-7; DNA: TGTGCCAGCAGCGTACAATCGGGAGGGCCCTACGAGCAGTACTTC; CDR3: CASSVQSGGPYEQYF
V: TRBV5-4; D: TRBD1; size: -; J: TRBJ2-2; DNA: TGTGCCAGCAGCTCCGGACAGGGGCCGACCACCGGGGAGCTGTTTTTT; CDR3: CASSSGQGPTTGELFF
V: TRBV7-3; D: TRBD2; size: -; J: TRBJ2-3; DNA: TGTGCCAGCAGCTCCACTTCGAGCGGGAAGATAGATACGCAGTATTTT; CDR3: CASSSTSSGKIDTQYF
V: TRBV5-6; D: TRBD2; size: -; J: TRBJ2-7; DNA: TGTGCCAGCAGCTCCAGCGGGAGGGTGATGTACGAGCAGTACTTC; CDR3: CASSSSGRVMYEQYF
V: TRBV29-1; D: -; size: once; J: TRBJ2-3; DNA: TGCAGCGTTGAAGTGGTAGTCTCAGATACGCAGTATTTT; CDR3: CSVEVVVSDTQYF
V: TRBV6-5; D: -; size: -; J: TRBJ2-5; DNA: TGTGCCAGCATGGACATCGGGGGGCTTGGGGCCCAGTACTTC; CDR3: CASMDIGGLGAQYF
V: TRBV20-1; D: -; size: -; J: TRBJ2-5; DNA: TGCAGTGCTAGTCTTCCACAGGGACAAGAGACCCAGTACTTC; CDR3: CSASLPQGQETQYF
V: TRBV5-1; D: TRBD2; size: -; J: TRBJ2-7; DNA: TGCGCCAGCAGCAGCCGACAGGGACTAGCGGGCCGCGGGTCCTACGAGCAGTACTTC; CDR3: CASSSRQGLAGRGSYEQYF
V: TRBV9; D: -; size: -; J: TRBJ1-2; DNA: TGTGCCAGCACTCCGATGGGGGGAGGCTATGGCTACACCTTC; CDR3: CASTPMGGGYGYTF
V: TRBV9; D: TRBD1; size: -; J: TRBJ1-2; DNA: TGTGCCAGCAGCCCCGGGACAGGGTCCTTCGGCTACACCTTC; CDR3: CASSPGTGSFGYTF
V: TRBV9; D: TRBD2; size: -; J: TRBJ2-1; DNA: TGTGCCAGCAGCGTAGGGTCTAGCGGGGGGTACAATGAGCAGTTCTTC; CDR3: CASSVGSSGGYNEQFF
V: TRBV7-3; D: -; size: -; J: TRBJ2-2; DNA: TGTGCCAGCAGCTTAGGGTCCGCAAGGTCAGGGGCCGGGGAGCTGTTTTTT; CDR3: CASSLGSARSGAGELFF
V: TRBV24-1; D: TRBD1; size: -; J: TRBJ2-1; DNA: TGTGCCACCAGTGATTTTGGGACAGGGGGGTACAATGAGCAGTTCTTC; CDR3: CATSDFGTGGYNEQFF
V: TRBV10-2; D: -; size: -; J: TRBJ1-1; DNA: TGCGCCAGCAGTGGCGGGGGCAGACCAAGCTATGAAGCTTTCTTT; CDR3: CASSGGGRPSYEAFF
V: TRBV24-1; D: -; size: -; J: TRBJ1-1; DNA: TGTGCCACCAGTATGGAGGGCGAAGCTTTCTTT; CDR3: CATSMEGEAFF
V: TRBV11-1; D: -; size: once; J: TRBJ1-2; DNA: TGTGCCAGCAGCTTAGACAGGGATCACTATGGCTACACCTTC; CDR3: CASSLDRDHYGYTF
V: TRBV14; D: -; size: -; J: TRBJ1-3; DNA: TGTGCCAGCAGTCTAGGACTAACGGGAAACACCATATATTTT; CDR3: CASSLGLTGNTIYF
V: TRBV11-3; D: TRBD1; size: few; J: TRBJ2-2; DNA: TGTGCCAGCAGCTTGAGGACAGGGGGGACCGGGGAGCTGTTTTTT; CDR3: CASSLRTGGTGELFF